Shown below are 10 T cell receptor beta chains from a single sample sequenced in a study of CD8+ T cells in alopecia areata. Once RNA had been extracted, it was reverse transcribed into cDNA to act as the sequencing template. Clones were read by immunoSEQ multiplex PCR, and TCRdb kept only the in-frame ones, dropping some. The sample lists 150,000 to 200,000 clones, approximately 60% occurring once. Sequenced: CD4+ T cells sorted from blood. These receptors were taken from a human donor in good health.

This chain connects TRBV2 to TRBJ2-7, with D possibly matching TRBD1 (7 bases). This CDR3 region has 13 residues. The V gene's germline CDR1 is SNHLY and CDR2 FYNNEI. Trimming took 6 bases from V and 6 from J, leaving 15 bases between them. CDR3 region: CASREGALGEQYF. In DNA form, the CDR3 reads TGTGCCAGCAGGGAGGGGGCGCTGGGCGAGCAGTACTTC.

V usage is TRBV30 and J usage is TRBJ1-1; 7 nucleotides agree with TRBD1. The CDR3 covers 14 residues. Looked up from germline, CDR1 is GTSNPN and CDR2 is SVGIG (reference sequence). V shed 1 base and J 0 bases; nucleotides not matched to a gene: 2. CDR3 DNA sequence: TGTGCCTGGAGTGATACAGGGGTGAACACTGAAGCTTTCTTT. This sequence encodes CAWSDTGVNTEAFF.

The genes are TRBV5-1 and TRBJ1-1; D not resolved. The CDR3 has 15 residues. Trimming left V 4 bases short and J 5 bases short, with 18 bases between. Germline CDR1 is SGHRS and CDR2 is YFSETQ. This chain's CDR3 is CASSLATITQTEAFF. CDR3 nucleotide sequence: TGCGCCAGCAGCCTGGCGACAATCACCCAAACTGAAGCTTTCTTT.

There are a few counts of this clone. This chain links TRBV30 with TRBJ2-1; 7 bases match TRBD1. This CDR3 has 12 residues. Germline CDR1 reads GTSNPN; CDR2 reads SVGIG (reference sequence). V was clipped by 5 bases and J by 4 bases; unmatched bases: 2. CDR3 loop: CAWGTVYNEQFF. CDR3 bases: TGTGCCTGGGGGACAGTTTACAATGAGCAGTTCTTC.

This clone was detected a few times. J is TRBJ2-5 and V is TRBV29-1; 12 positions agree with TRBD2. CDR3 length: 14 amino acids. CDR1 and CDR2 from the germline V gene are SQVTM and ANQGSEA. Germline trimming cut 0 bases from V and 9 bases from J; bases unmatched to any gene: 5. CDR3 sequence (DNA): TGCAGCGTTGAAGAGACTAGCGGGAGTAGTCCCCAGTACTTC. Its protein is CSVEETSGSSPQYF.

The chain combines TRBV29-1 with TRBJ2-2; D is perhaps TRBD2 (6 bases). CDR1 is SQVTM, CDR2 ANQGSEA, per germline. The CDR3 sequence is 14 residues long. V was pared by 5 bases and J by 2 bases, with 12 bases between. The CDR3 spells CSVSAGTNTGELFF. CDR3 sequence (DNA): TGCAGCGTTTCGGCAGGGACTAACACCGGGGAGCTGTTTTTT.

This chain links TRBV11-2 with TRBJ2-3, with 14 nucleotides matching TRBD2. The trim removed 0 bases at V and 6 bases at J, leaving 8 bases unmatched. The CDR3 runs to 18 residues. Per the germline V gene, CDR1 is SGHAT and CDR2 is FQNNGV. CDR3 sequence (DNA): TGTGCCAGCAGCTTAGACTCCGGGACTAGCGGGAGTCGGGATACGCAGTATTTT. Translating gives CASSLDSGTSGSRDTQYF.

The CDR3 DNA reads TGTGCCAGCAGTTACTCGGGGGACCAGTACTTC. It specifies CASSYSGDQYF. This chain uses TRBV6-5 with TRBJ2-5; D may match TRBD1 or TRBD2 (5 bases each). The CDR3 sequence is 11 residues long. CDR1 is MNHEY, CDR2 SVGAGI, per germline. V was cut by 0 bases and J by 10 bases, with 6 bases left in between.

V gene TRBV7-2 combines with J gene TRBJ2-1; D tentatively reads TRBD1 or TRBD2 (6 bases each). Germline loops: CDR1 SGHTA, CDR2 FQGNSA. The CDR3 totals 15 residues. V lost 5 bases, J lost 9 bases, and 20 bases lay in between. CDR3 residues: CASSPVGRDMTEQFF. As DNA, the CDR3 is TGTGCCAGCAGCCCGGTGGGGCGGGACATGACTGAGCAGTTCTTC.

By its share, this clone is medium-sized. The V gene is TRBV7-2, the J gene TRBJ1-4; 9 bases map to TRBD1. The V gene end was trimmed by 3 bases and the J gene end by 11 bases; junction bases not matched to a gene: 7. Germline-derived CDR1 and CDR2 are SGHTA and FQGNSA. The CDR3 has 14 amino acids. The CDR3: CASSLDRGPGKLFF. The CDR3 DNA is TGTGCCAGCAGCTTGGACAGGGGCCCCGGGAAACTGTTTTTT.